This T cell receptor beta chain came from a study of control samples from healthy donors and cancer patients. Trimming took off 4 bases at V and 2 bases at J, with 6 bases between the two ends. The germline V gene encodes CDR1 SNHLY and CDR2 FYNNEI. CDR3 length: 12 amino acids. Sequenced by immunoSEQ multiplex PCR; TCRdb stores in-frame clones only, minus some. The sample yields 40,000 to 45,000 clones, around 70% seen once. The sequenced sample was formalin-fixed, paraffin-embedded tissue. This sequence originates from a male donor with melanoma. The chain has TRBV2 and TRBJ2-7, with D possibly being TRBD1 (5 bases). This CDR3 reads CASSGTTYEQYF. The DNA of the CDR3 is TGTGCCAGCAGTGGGACAACCTACGAGCAGTACTTC.